The clone carrying this T cell receptor beta chain was picked up one time. Germline V CDR1 and CDR2: MGHRA, YSYEKL. Trimming removed 6 bases at V and 4 bases at J, with 15 bases between. The CDR3 runs to 15 residues. Per the original data handling: Reference gene primer amplification gave estimated nucleated cell counts. The data were produced by immunoSEQ multiplex PCR, yet TCRdb's version contains in-frame clones alone and is incomplete. Clonal size and the V and J genes are those of that table, whereas D and trimming came from the DNA. The sample records around 250,000 clones, about nine tenths being singletons. This sample was included in a study of blood T cell repertoires in COVID-19. At the level of the study: In each case, the material was cDNA or gDNA derived from T cells, B-cell-depleted T cells, or PBMCs.

Enrollees, roughly 18 to 90 years old, lived in approximately 25 US areas. Cohorts were based on clinical histories the participants reported. This chain uses TRBV4-1 with TRBJ2-2; maybe TRBD2 (7 bases). The sequencing input was PBMCs or T cells enriched from blood (not recorded which). The clonotype originates from a human donor in a cohort exposed to, infected with or recovered from COVID-19 (not recorded which). The donor label of this sample is uncertain. The CDR3 reads CASRREGGGTGELFF. The CDR3 region has the DNA TGCGCCAGCAGACGAGAGGGAGGGGGCACCGGGGAGCTGTTTTTT.